This T cell receptor beta chain came from a study of blood T cell repertoires in COVID-19. Turning to the study itself: In each case, the material was cDNA or gDNA derived from T cells, B-cell-depleted T cells, or PBMCs.

Germline CDR1 reads SGHRS; CDR2 reads YFSETQ. The CDR3 runs to 16 residues. V lost 4 bases to trimming and J lost 5 bases; unmatched junction nucleotides: 12. Here immunoSEQ multiplex PCR was the method, and the copy in TCRdb shows in-frame clones only, minus some. The sample includes 84,000 or so clones, 88% seen only once; the top ten take around 7.9%. Sequencing was carried out using peripheral blood. The receptor comes from a man in his 70s with acute or convalescent COVID-19. This sequence joins TRBV5-1 and TRBJ2-1; 7 positions match TRBD1. The CDR3 sequence is CASSDPRDRPNNEQFF. The CDR3 coding sequence is TGCGCCAGCAGCGACCCCCGGGACAGACCTAACAATGAGCAGTTCTTC. Together with reference TRBV5-1 and TRBJ2-1, the CDR3 gives the full variable domain: KAGVTQTPRYLIKTRGQQVTLSCSPISGHRSVSWYQQTPGQGLQFLFEYFSETQRNKGNFPGRFSGRQFSNSRSEMNVSTLELGDSALYLCASSDPRDRPNNEQFFGPGTRLTVL.